This T cell receptor beta chain was found in a study of OX40 agonist ivuxolimab in advanced cancers. About the research overall: A mean age of approximately 64 years, range roughly 20 to 80, was recorded, and 70% to 85% were male.

Clones were sequenced by immunoSEQ multiplex PCR, and TCRdb holds only the in-frame ones, with some missing. Of approximately 65,000 clones in the sample, 92% are singletons; the top ten hold around 0.63%. J gave up 4 bases and V 5 bases, and 9 bases lay outside the gene matches. CDR1 is SGHTA and CDR2 is FQGTGA in the germline V gene. This CDR3 is built from 16 residues. This clone was counted once. As yet, its antigen is unknown. Study-level findings and limits: No determination was made of the antigen specificity of the expanded peripheral T cells.

The V and J genes are TRBV7-3 and TRBJ2-5, with TRBD1 matching 11 bases. Sequenced here: CD4+ or CD8+ T cells sorted from blood, sampled in a trial of the OX40 agonist ivuxolimab. This clonotype was obtained from an adult with an advanced solid tumor such as melanoma, head and neck, liver or kidney cancer. The CDR3 here is CASSPGTGGSGETQYF. The CDR3 region has the DNA TGTGCCAGCAGCCCGGGGACAGGGGGGTCGGGAGAGACCCAGTACTTC.